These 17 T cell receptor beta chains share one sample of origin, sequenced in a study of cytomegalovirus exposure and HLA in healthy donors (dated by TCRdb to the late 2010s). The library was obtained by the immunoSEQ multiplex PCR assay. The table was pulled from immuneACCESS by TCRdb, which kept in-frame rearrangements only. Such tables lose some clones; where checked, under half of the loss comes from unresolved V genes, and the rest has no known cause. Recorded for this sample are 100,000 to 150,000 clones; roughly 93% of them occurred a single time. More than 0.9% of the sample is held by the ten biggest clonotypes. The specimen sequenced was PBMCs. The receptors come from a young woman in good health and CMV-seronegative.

The CDR3 sequence: CASSVASGTGSYEQFF. In DNA, the CDR3 is TGTGCCAGCAGCGTAGCTTCCGGGACAGGGTCCTATGAGCAGTTCTTC. The chain has TRBV9 and TRBJ2-1; 9 nucleotides align to TRBD1. CDR3 length: 16 amino acids. CDR1 and CDR2 (germline): SGDLS, YYNGEE. The V segment lost 0 bases and the J segment 8 bases; nucleotides outside the gene matches: 9.

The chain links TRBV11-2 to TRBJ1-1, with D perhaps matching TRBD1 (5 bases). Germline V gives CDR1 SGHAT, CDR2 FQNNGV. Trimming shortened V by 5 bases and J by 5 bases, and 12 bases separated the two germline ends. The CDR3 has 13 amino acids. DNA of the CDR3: TGTGCCAGCAGCCCCTTCAGGGAAACTGAAGCTTTCTTT. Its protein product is CASSPFRETEAFF.

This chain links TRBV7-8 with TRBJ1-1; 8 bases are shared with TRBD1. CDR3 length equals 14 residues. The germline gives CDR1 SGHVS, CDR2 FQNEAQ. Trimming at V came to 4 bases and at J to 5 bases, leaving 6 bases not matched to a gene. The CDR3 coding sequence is TGTGCCAGCAGCTCCGACAGGGGCCGGACTGAAGCTTTCTTT. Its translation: CASSSDRGRTEAFF.

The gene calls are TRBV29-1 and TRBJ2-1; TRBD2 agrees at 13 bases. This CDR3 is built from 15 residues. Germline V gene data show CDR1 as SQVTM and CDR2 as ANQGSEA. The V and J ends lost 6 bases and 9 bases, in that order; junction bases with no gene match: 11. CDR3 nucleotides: TGCAGCGTCGCGCTCCTGACTAGCGGGGGGAGTGAGCAGTTCTTC. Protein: CSVALLTSGGSEQFF.

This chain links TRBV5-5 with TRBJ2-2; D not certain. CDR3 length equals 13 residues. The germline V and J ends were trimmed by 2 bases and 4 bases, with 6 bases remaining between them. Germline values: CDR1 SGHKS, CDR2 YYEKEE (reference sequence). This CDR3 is CASSLGVTGELFF. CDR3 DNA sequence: TGTGCCAGCAGCTTAGGAGTCACCGGGGAGCTGTTTTTT.

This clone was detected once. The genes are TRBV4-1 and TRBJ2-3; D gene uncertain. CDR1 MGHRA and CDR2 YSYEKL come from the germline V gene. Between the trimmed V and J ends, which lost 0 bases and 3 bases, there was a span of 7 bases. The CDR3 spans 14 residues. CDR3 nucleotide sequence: TGCGCCAGCAGCCAAGATTACGGGACAGATACGCAGTATTTT. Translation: CASSQDYGTDTQYF.

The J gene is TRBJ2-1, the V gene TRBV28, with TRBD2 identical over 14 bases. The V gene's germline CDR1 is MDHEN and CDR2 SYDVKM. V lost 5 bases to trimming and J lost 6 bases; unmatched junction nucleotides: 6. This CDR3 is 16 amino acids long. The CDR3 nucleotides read TGTGCCAGCAGTCCCCCGACTAGCGGGAGGGCCAATGAGCAGTTCTTC. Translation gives CASSPPTSGRANEQFF. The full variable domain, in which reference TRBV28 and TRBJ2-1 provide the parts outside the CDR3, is DVKVTQSSRYLVKRTGEKVFLECVQDMDHENMFWYRQDPGLGLRLIYFSYDVKMKEKGDIPEGYSVSREKKERFSLILESASTNQTSMYLCASSPPTSGRANEQFFGPGTRLTVL.

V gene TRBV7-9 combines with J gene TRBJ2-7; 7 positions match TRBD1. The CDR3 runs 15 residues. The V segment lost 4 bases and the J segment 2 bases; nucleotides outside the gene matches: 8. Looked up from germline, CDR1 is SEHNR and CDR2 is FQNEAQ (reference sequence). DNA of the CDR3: TGTGCCAGCAGCTCGGGACAGCCAAGGGCCTACGAGCAGTACTTC. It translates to CASSSGQPRAYEQYF. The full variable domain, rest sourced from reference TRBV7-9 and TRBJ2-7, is DTGVSQNPRHKITKRGQNVTFRCDPISEHNRLYWYRQTLGQGPEFLTYFQNEAQLEKSRLLSDRFSAERPKGSFSTLEIQRTEQGDSAMYLCASSSGQPRAYEQYFGPGTRLTVT.

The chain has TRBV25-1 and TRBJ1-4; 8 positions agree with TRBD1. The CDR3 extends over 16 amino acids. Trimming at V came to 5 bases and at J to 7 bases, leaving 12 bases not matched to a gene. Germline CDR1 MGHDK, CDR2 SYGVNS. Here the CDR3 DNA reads TGTGCCAGCAGTCTAATCGGGGGAGACAGGGGTGAAAAACTGTTTTTT. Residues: CASSLIGGDRGEKLFF.

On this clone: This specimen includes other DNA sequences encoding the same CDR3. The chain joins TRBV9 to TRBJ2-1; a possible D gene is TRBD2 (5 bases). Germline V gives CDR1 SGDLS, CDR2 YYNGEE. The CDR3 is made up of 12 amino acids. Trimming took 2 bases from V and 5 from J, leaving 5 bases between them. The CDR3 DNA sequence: TGTGCCAGCAGCGTCGGGGACAATGAGCAGTTCTTC. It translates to CASSVGDNEQFF.

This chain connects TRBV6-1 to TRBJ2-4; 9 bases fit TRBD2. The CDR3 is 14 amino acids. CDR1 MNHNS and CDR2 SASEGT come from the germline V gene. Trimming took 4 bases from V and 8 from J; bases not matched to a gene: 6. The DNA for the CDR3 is TGTGCCAGCAGTGGTCCTAGCGGGGTGGACATTCAGTACTTC. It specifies CASSGPSGVDIQYF.

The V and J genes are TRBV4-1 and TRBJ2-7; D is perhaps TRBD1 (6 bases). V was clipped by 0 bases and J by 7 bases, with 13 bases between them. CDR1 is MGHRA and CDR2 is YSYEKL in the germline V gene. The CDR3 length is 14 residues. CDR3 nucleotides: TGCGCCAGCAGCCAAGACAGGGGCTTGGGTGAGCAGTACTTC. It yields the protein CASSQDRGLGEQYF.

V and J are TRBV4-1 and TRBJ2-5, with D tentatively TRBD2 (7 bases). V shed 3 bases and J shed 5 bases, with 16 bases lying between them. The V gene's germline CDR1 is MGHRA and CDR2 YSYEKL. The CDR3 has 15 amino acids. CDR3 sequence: CASSQVRGRIETQYF. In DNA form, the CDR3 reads TGCGCCAGCAGCCAGGTGCGGGGGCGCATTGAGACCCAGTACTTC.

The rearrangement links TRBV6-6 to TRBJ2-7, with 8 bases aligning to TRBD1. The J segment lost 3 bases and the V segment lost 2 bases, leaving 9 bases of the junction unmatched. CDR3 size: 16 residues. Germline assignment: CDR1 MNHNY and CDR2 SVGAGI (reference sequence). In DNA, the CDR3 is TGTGCCAGCAGTTACCGAGGACAGGGTCCTAACTACGAGCAGTACTTC. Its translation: CASSYRGQGPNYEQYF.

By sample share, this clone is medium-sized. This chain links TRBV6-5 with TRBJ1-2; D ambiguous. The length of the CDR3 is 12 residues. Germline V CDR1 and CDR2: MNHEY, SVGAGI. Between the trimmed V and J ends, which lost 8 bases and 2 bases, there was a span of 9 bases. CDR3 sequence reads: CASRQSNYGYTF. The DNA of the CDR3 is TGTGCCAGCCGCCAAAGCAACTATGGCTACACCTTC.

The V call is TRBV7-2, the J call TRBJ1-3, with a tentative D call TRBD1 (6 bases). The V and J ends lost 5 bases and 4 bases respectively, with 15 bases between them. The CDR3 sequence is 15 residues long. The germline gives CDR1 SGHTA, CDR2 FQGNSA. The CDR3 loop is CASSQRQVVGNTIYF. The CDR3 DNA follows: TGTGCCAGCAGCCAACGACAGGTGGTGGGAAACACCATATATTTT.

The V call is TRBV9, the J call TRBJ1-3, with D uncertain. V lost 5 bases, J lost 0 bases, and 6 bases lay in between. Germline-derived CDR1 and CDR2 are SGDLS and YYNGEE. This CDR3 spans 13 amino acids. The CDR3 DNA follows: TGTGCCAGCAGGAACACCTCTGGAAACACCATATATTTT. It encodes CASRNTSGNTIYF.